One sample yielded the 30 T cell receptor beta chains listed below, sequenced in a study of cytomegalovirus exposure and HLA in healthy donors (dated by TCRdb to about 2017). Libraries were made using the immunoSEQ multiplex PCR assay. Not all clones reach the TCRdb copy of this immuneACCESS table, which keeps in-frame sequences only. Checked studies attribute under half of the gap to unresolved V genes and leave the rest unexplained. This sample has approximately 240,000 clones in its table, and under 95% of those were observed once. Roughly 1% of the sample comes from the top ten. Sequences were obtained from PBMCs. Receptors originate from a woman aged 18-29 years in good health and CMV-seronegative.

The chain carries TRBV18 and TRBJ1-2, with D tentatively TRBD1 (6 bases). Germline lookup yields CDR1 KGHSH and CDR2 LQKENI. With 1 base removed from V and 0 bases from J, the gap between germline ends came to 9 bases. The CDR3 runs to 15 residues. CDR3 coding DNA: TGTGCCAGCTCACCACGGACAGAAGCTAACTATGGCTACACCTTC. Translated, it gives CASSPRTEANYGYTF.

The J gene is TRBJ2-3, the V gene TRBV6-4; D perhaps matches TRBD1 (6 bases). V was shortened by 4 bases and J by 6 bases, with 11 bases between the two germline ends. Germline loops: CDR1 MRHNA, CDR2 SNTAGT. The CDR3 length is 13 residues. The CDR3 spells CASSVDRGDTQYF. The CDR3 nucleotides read TGTGCCAGCAGTGTCGATAGGGGGGATACGCAGTATTTT.

This clone was recorded once. The chain couples TRBV7-6 to TRBJ2-7, with 9 bases identical to TRBD2. The trim removed 5 bases at V and 6 bases at J, leaving 11 bases unmatched. CDR1 and CDR2 from the germline V gene are SGHVS and FNYEAQ. This CDR3 is built from 15 residues. The CDR3 protein is CASSPIAGDYFEQYF. As DNA, the CDR3 is TGTGCCAGCAGCCCCATAGCGGGAGATTATTTCGAGCAGTACTTC.

The chain has TRBV6-1 and TRBJ2-7, with a tentative D call TRBD2 (6 bases). The germline gives CDR1 MNHNS, CDR2 SASEGT. This CDR3 contains 12 residues. Trimming stripped 8 bases from V and 2 bases from J, with 10 bases between. The CDR3 is CASGGGAYEQYF. The CDR3 DNA sequence: TGTGCCAGCGGAGGAGGGGCCTACGAGCAGTACTTC.

Regarding this clone: One junction end does not reproduce the germline sequence, and a read error may be involved. The V and J genes are TRBV4-2 and TRBJ2-1; 11 nucleotides match TRBD2. Germline lookup yields CDR1 LGHNA and CDR2 YNFKEQ. This CDR3 is 13 amino acids long. The CDR3 sequence is CASSQAPTSGRIF. The CDR3 bases are TGTGCCAGCAGCCAAGCCCCTACTAGCGGGAGAATCTTC.

J is TRBJ2-1 and V is TRBV9; 15 bases align to TRBD2. The CDR3 extends over 18 amino acids. Per the germline V gene, CDR1 is SGDLS and CDR2 is YYNGEE. Trimming at V came to 4 bases and at J to 5 bases, leaving 10 bases not matched to a gene. The CDR3 DNA sequence: TGTGCCAGCAGCCTCAGCGGGACTAGCGGGAGGAGGGACAATGAGCAGTTCTTC. It yields the protein CASSLSGTSGRRDNEQFF.

The chain couples TRBV11-2 to TRBJ1-2, with 7 nucleotides matching TRBD1. V trimming: 4 bases; J trimming: 0 bases; junction bases outside the gene matches: 2. The CDR3 extends over 14 amino acids. CDR1 is SGHAT, CDR2 FQNNGV, per germline. CDR3 sequence reads: CASSSDRSNYGYTF. The CDR3 region has the DNA TGTGCCAGCAGCTCGGACAGGTCTAACTATGGCTACACCTTC. The full variable domain, with the rest looked up from reference TRBV11-2 and TRBJ1-2, is EAGVAQSPRYKIIEKRQSVAFWCNPISGHATLYWYQQILGQGPKLLIQFQNNGVVDDSQLPKDRFSAERLKGVDSTLKIQPAKLEDSAVYLCASSSDRSNYGYTFGSGTRLTVV.

The V call is TRBV5-1, the J call TRBJ2-2, with 7 positions matching TRBD2. The trim removed 0 bases at V and 2 bases at J, leaving 4 bases unmatched. CDR3 length equals 16 residues. Germline CDR1 and CDR2: SGHRS and YFSETQ. CDR3 DNA sequence: TGCGCCAGCAGCTTGGGGTCGGGAGGCAACACCGGGGAGCTGTTTTTT. Translating gives CASSLGSGGNTGELFF.

The rearrangement links TRBV6-5 to TRBJ2-5; 7 positions agree with TRBD1. The CDR3 contains 15 residues. J gave up 4 bases and V 4 bases, and 9 bases lay outside the gene matches. Per germline, CDR1 MNHEY and CDR2 SVGAGI. For the CDR3, the DNA is TGTGCCAGCAGTTCCTTCCGACAGGGTGGAGAGACCCAGTACTTC. Its protein product is CASSSFRQGGETQYF.

CDR3 region: CASSSEITDTQYF. In DNA form, the CDR3 reads TGTGCCAGCAGCTCCGAGATCACAGATACGCAGTATTTT. This chain uses TRBV11-3 with TRBJ2-3; D is ambiguous. CDR1 is SGHNT and CDR2 is YENEEA in the germline V gene. This CDR3 region has 13 residues. The ends were cut back, 4 bases at V and 2 bases at J, with 7 bases in the middle.

Details on this clone: The sample holds other DNA sequences that translate to the same CDR3. This CDR3 is CASSLRQGNTEAFF. The CDR3 nucleotides are TGTGCCAGCAGCTTAAGGCAGGGGAACACTGAAGCTTTCTTT. The J gene is TRBJ1-1, the V gene TRBV7-9; possible D gene TRBD1, 5 bases. V lost 2 bases to trimming and J lost 1 base, with 8 bases between them. The CDR3 is made up of 14 amino acids. Per the germline V gene, CDR1 is SEHNR and CDR2 is FQNEAQ (reference sequence). The whole variable domain, remainder taken from reference TRBV7-9 and TRBJ1-1, is DTGVSQNPRHKITKRGQNVTFRCDPISEHNRLYWYRQTLGQGPEFLTYFQNEAQLEKSRLLSDRFSAERPKGSFSTLEIQRTEQGDSAMYLCASSLRQGNTEAFFGQGTRLTVV.

The V call is TRBV28, the J call TRBJ1-2, with 7 nucleotides matching TRBD1. V lost 6 bases and J lost 4; bases outside the gene matches: 5. The CDR3 extends over 13 amino acids. CDR1 and CDR2 (germline): MDHEN, SYDVKM. As DNA, the CDR3 is TGTGCCAGCAGCGCGGGGACAGTCTATGGCTACACCTTC. Amino acid sequence: CASSAGTVYGYTF.

In nucleotides, the CDR3 is TGTGCCAGCAGTGTCCATAAAGGTGGAGGACAGGGGGCTTACGAGCAGTACTTC. Translation gives CASSVHKGGGQGAYEQYF. V and J are TRBV6-1 and TRBJ2-7, with 11 bases that match TRBD1. Germline CDR1 reads MNHNS; CDR2 reads SASEGT. This CDR3 spans 18 amino acids. J was trimmed by 4 bases and V by 4 bases; bases with no gene match: 15.

The chain joins TRBV5-8 to TRBJ2-7; TRBD2 is a possible D gene (6 bases). V lost 1 base and J 2 bases, leaving 16 bases between the germline ends. Germline values: CDR1 SGHTS, CDR2 YDEGEE. The CDR3 runs 16 residues. The DNA for the CDR3 is TGTGCCAGCAGCTTGCCCCCTAGCGCGGGGACCTACGAGCAGTACTTC. Translation gives CASSLPPSAGTYEQYF.

The count of this clone is one. The genes are TRBV5-1 and TRBJ2-7; D not resolved. Trimming took 0 bases from V and 1 from J, leaving 14 bases between them. Germline V gene data show CDR1 as SGHRS and CDR2 as YFSETQ. The CDR3 is 16 residues long. The CDR3 region is CASSLDRGPKSYEQYF. The CDR3 region has the DNA TGCGCCAGCAGCTTGGACCGAGGCCCCAAATCCTACGAGCAGTACTTC.

The chain is built from TRBV7-9 and TRBJ2-1; 16 positions agree with TRBD2. The V and J ends lost 5 bases and 0 bases, in that order; junction bases with no gene match: 4. In germline, CDR1 is SEHNR, CDR2 FQNEAQ (reference sequence). The length of the CDR3 is 18 residues. This CDR3 is CASSRGLAGGVSYNEQFF. The CDR3 DNA is TGTGCCAGCAGCCGGGGACTAGCGGGAGGGGTCTCCTACAATGAGCAGTTCTTC.

The V and J genes are TRBV10-3 and TRBJ2-7, with TRBD1 matching 7 bases. CDR3 length: 16 residues. Unmatched junction bases numbered 13, after V lost 4 bases and J lost 4 bases. The germline CDR1 and CDR2 sequences are ENHRY and SYGVKD. CDR3 sequence reads: CAISGRGETGWYEQYF. The CDR3 region has the DNA TGTGCCATCAGTGGAAGAGGTGAGACAGGGTGGTACGAGCAGTACTTC.

The chain links TRBV30 to TRBJ2-1, with 7 bases identical to TRBD1. This CDR3 is 15 amino acids long. Germline V CDR1 and CDR2: GTSNPN, SVGIG (reference sequence). Trimming cost V 3 bases and J 4 bases; bases outside gene matches: 9. This CDR3 reads CAWSISTGMYNEQFF. The DNA of the CDR3 is TGTGCCTGGAGCATATCGACAGGGATGTACAATGAGCAGTTCTTC.

This chain links TRBV6-1 with TRBJ2-2; 11 bases line up with TRBD2. Germline trimming cut 6 bases from V and 6 bases from J; bases unmatched to any gene: 6. The CDR3 runs 15 residues. Germline V gene lookup returns CDR1 MNHNS and CDR2 SASEGT. The CDR3 loop reads CASRTSGSRAGELFF. CDR3 coding DNA: TGTGCCAGCAGAACTAGCGGGAGTAGGGCCGGGGAGCTGTTTTTT.

Points on this clone: The junction shows a germline mismatch at one end, possibly a read error. The genes are TRBV2 and TRBJ1-2; 8 nucleotides agree with TRBD1. The length of the CDR3 is 14 residues. Looked up from germline, CDR1 is SNHLY and CDR2 is FYNNEI. CDR3 protein: CSSSDRGINYGYTF. The CDR3 DNA reads as TGTTCCAGCAGTGACAGGGGAATTAACTATGGCTACACCTTC.

The chain combines TRBV29-1 with TRBJ1-2, with D possibly matching TRBD1 (6 bases). V lost 0 bases to trimming and J lost 0 bases, with 11 bases between them. Germline loops: CDR1 SQVTM, CDR2 ANQGSEA. This CDR3 comprises 15 residues. The CDR3 DNA reads TGCAGCGTTGAAGATCGAGGACAGCCTAACTATGGCTACACCTTC. Its translation is CSVEDRGQPNYGYTF.

The V call is TRBV2, the J call TRBJ2-7; 9 nucleotides line up with TRBD1. Germline CDR1 is SNHLY and CDR2 is FYNNEI. V shed 9 bases, J shed 4 bases, and the junction held 10 bases outside the gene matches. The CDR3 has 14 residues. CDR3 residues: CASKDATGGYEQYF. The CDR3 DNA sequence: TGTGCCAGTAAGGACGCGACAGGGGGTTACGAGCAGTACTTC. Variable domain in full (rest from reference TRBV2 and TRBJ2-7): EPEVTQTPSHQVTQMGQEVILRCVPISNHLYFYWYRQILGQKVEFLVSFYNNEISEKSEIFDDQFSVERPDGSNFTLKIRSTKLEDSAMYFCASKDATGGYEQYFGPGTRLTVT.

This chain links TRBV5-1 with TRBJ1-1; 7 nucleotides align to TRBD1. This CDR3 comprises 15 residues. Germline assignment: CDR1 SGHRS and CDR2 YFSETQ. Losses at the gene ends were 0 bases for V and 3 bases for J; bases not matched to a gene: 5. In nucleotides, the CDR3 is TGCGCCAGCAGCTTGGACAGGGGCTGGGACACTGAAGCTTTCTTT. Its translation: CASSLDRGWDTEAFF.

The chain recombines TRBV19 with TRBJ1-5; 9 bases align to TRBD1. The CDR3 is made up of 16 amino acids. Germline V lookup: CDR1 LNHDA, CDR2 SQIVND (reference sequence). The trim removed 5 bases at V and 3 bases at J, leaving 8 bases unmatched. CDR3 bases: TGTGCCAGTAGTCGGACAGGGGTGGGGCTCAATCAGCCCCAGCATTTT. The encoded protein is CASSRTGVGLNQPQHF.

The chain employs TRBV5-4 and TRBJ2-7; D not certain. V was cut by 2 bases and J by 3 bases, with 3 bases left in between. CDR3 length: 11 amino acids. The germline CDR1 and CDR2 sequences are SGHNT and YYREEE (reference sequence). The CDR3 nucleotides are TGTGCCAGCAGCTTTAGCTACGAGCAGTACTTC. This codes for CASSFSYEQYF.

CDR3 nucleotide sequence: TGTGCCAGCAGTTACCGGACAACGGGTGTCGTTCAGCCCCAGCATTTT. Protein sequence: CASSYRTTGVVQPQHF. V is TRBV6-5 and J is TRBJ1-5; the D gene is possibly TRBD1 (5 bases). Germline V gene lookup returns CDR1 MNHEY and CDR2 SVGAGI. This CDR3 region has 16 residues. V lost 2 bases and J 6 bases, leaving 17 bases between the germline ends.

The rearrangement links TRBV6-6 to TRBJ2-3, with no clear D. V lost 0 bases, J lost 10 bases, and 8 bases lay in between. The V gene's germline CDR1 is MNHNY and CDR2 SVGAGI (reference sequence). CDR3 length: 12 residues. CDR3 DNA: TGTGCCAGCAGTTACTCGACCAGGCCGCAGTATTTT. This codes for CASSYSTRPQYF.

The chain recombines TRBV6-4 with TRBJ2-1, with 11 bases fitting TRBD1. The trim removed 4 bases at V and 6 bases at J, leaving 8 bases unmatched. CDR1 is MRHNA and CDR2 is SNTAGT in the germline V gene. This CDR3 is 16 amino acids long. This CDR3 is CASSGDPGTGGNEQFF. CDR3 bases: TGTGCCAGCAGTGGGGACCCCGGGACAGGGGGCAATGAGCAGTTCTTC.

The chain employs TRBV11-3 and TRBJ2-1, with 9 bases lining up with TRBD2. CDR1 and CDR2 (germline): SGHNT, YENEEA. After removal of 1 base from V and 1 base from J, the junction contained 8 bases not matched to a gene. This CDR3 has 18 amino acids. The CDR3 bases are TGTGCCAGCAGCTTAGCGGGGGTAGCGGGAGTTTCCTACAATGAGCAGTTCTTC. Its protein is CASSLAGVAGVSYNEQFF.

The gene calls are TRBV29-1 and TRBJ2-1; unclear D gene. The V gene lost 6 bases and the J gene lost 7 bases, with 10 bases spanning the gap. The CDR3 covers 11 residues. Germline V gene data show CDR1 as SQVTM and CDR2 as ANQGSEA. CDR3 sequence reads: CSVADANEQFF. DNA of the CDR3: TGCAGCGTGGCGGATGCGAATGAGCAGTTCTTC.